This T cell receptor (beta chain) appears in the sequencing data of a study of shared clonotypes between healthy human individuals. A remark on this clone: The antigen is not known.

Per sorted-subset replicate PCR, input was about 180 ng DNA, representing about 32,000 T cell genomes. TCRdb keeps only in-frame clones here, not all; method: immunoSEQ multiplex PCR. The table shows approximately 2,000,000 clones, with around 92% occurring only once. The CDR3 is 19 amino acids. CDR1 and CDR2 (germline): SGDLS, YYNGEE. V was pared by 1 base and J by 2 bases, with 7 bases of the junction left unmatched. The study, taken as a whole, reports: Rarefaction analysis demonstrated incomplete sorted-subset sequencing notwithstanding large depth. Compared with clonotypes that all four donors shared, non-shared clonotypes had lower generation probabilities. The small donor group covered limited genetic and exposure diversity.

The source is a man aged 18 to 30 in good health. Some clones in this sample may be carry-over from other donors' samples. The sequencing sample was made of naive CD4+ T cells from PBMCs. Subset: CD45RA+ positively selected. The rearrangement links TRBV9 to TRBJ2-6, with 12 bases matching TRBD2. CDR3 sequence (DNA): TGTGCCAGCAGCGTACTAGCGGGAGGGCCTAGTCCTGGGGCCAACGTCCTGACTTTC. Amino acids: CASSVLAGGPSPGANVLTF.